What follows are 30 T cell receptor beta chains derived from one specimen sequenced in a study of T cell responses to AZD1222 COVID-19 vaccine. Generated by immunoSEQ multiplex PCR, the TCRdb table keeps only in-frame clones and is missing some. Of roughly 110,000 clones in the sample, around nine tenths were seen once. Sequencing was performed on peripheral blood, taken on day 0 of AZD1222 vaccination. The origin of the receptors is an adult in good health.

This chain links TRBV11-2 with TRBJ1-2; D unclear. The germline V gene encodes CDR1 SGHAT and CDR2 FQNNGV. Trimming removed 4 bases at V and 4 bases at J, with 7 bases between. This CDR3 region has 12 residues. The CDR3 bases are TGTGCCAGCAGCTCCGGGATCTATGGCTACACCTTC. The encoded protein is CASSSGIYGYTF.

The chain recombines TRBV10-3 with TRBJ1-5, with D possibly TRBD1 on 6 matching bases. The CDR3 is 14 residues long. CDR1 ENHRY and CDR2 SYGVKD come from the germline V gene. The germline V and J ends were trimmed by 3 bases and 7 bases, with 13 bases remaining between them. Here the CDR3 DNA reads TGTGCCATCAGTGAAGGGGGGCTGGGGCAGCCCCAGCATTTT. Translated: CAISEGGLGQPQHF.

The CDR3 sequence is CASSFPGTSGTTSTDTQYF. The CDR3 DNA follows: TGTGCCAGCAGCTTCCCCGGGACTAGCGGGACAACTAGCACAGATACGCAGTATTTT. The chain has TRBV9 and TRBJ2-3, with TRBD2 matching over 13 bases. After removal of 4 bases from V and 0 bases from J, the junction contained 11 bases not matched to a gene. Germline CDR1 is SGDLS and CDR2 is YYNGEE. This CDR3 is built from 19 residues.

The chain recombines TRBV19 with TRBJ1-2; 7 bases match TRBD1. Germline CDR1 reads LNHDA; CDR2 reads SQIVND (reference sequence). There are 16 residues in the CDR3. The J segment lost 5 bases and the V segment lost 5 bases, leaving 14 bases of the junction unmatched. In nucleotides, the CDR3 is TGTGCCAGTAGTGCGTCCCTAGGGACAGATTCTTATGGCTACACCTTC. Translation: CASSASLGTDSYGYTF. The full variable domain, rest sourced from reference TRBV19 and TRBJ1-2, is DGGITQSPKYLFRKEGQNVTLSCEQNLNHDAMYWYRQDPGQGLRLIYYSQIVNDFQKGDIAEGYSVSREKKESFPLTVTSAQKNPTAFYLCASSASLGTDSYGYTFGSGTRLTVV.

CDR3 bases: TGTGCCAGCAGCTCGGACGGACAGGGGGGTAATCAGCCCCAGCATTTT. This encodes CASSSDGQGGNQPQHF. J is TRBJ1-5 and V is TRBV7-9; 10 bases are shared with TRBD1. Germline lookup yields CDR1 SEHNR and CDR2 FQNEAQ (reference sequence). The CDR3 has 16 amino acids. V shed 4 bases and J 4 bases; nucleotides not matched to a gene: 7.

The chain recombines TRBV19 with TRBJ1-5, with D perhaps matching TRBD1 (6 bases). CDR1 is LNHDA, CDR2 SQIVND, per germline (reference sequence). The CDR3 sequence is 17 residues long. The ends were cut back, 9 bases at V and 0 bases at J, with 21 bases in the middle. In DNA, the CDR3 is TGTGCCAGCGGGGTAGACAGGCGGGACTTTAGCAATCAGCCCCAGCATTTT. It encodes CASGVDRRDFSNQPQHF.

The chain recombines TRBV30 with TRBJ1-3; D unresolved. CDR3 length equals 14 residues. CDR1 is GTSNPN, CDR2 SVGIG, per germline (reference sequence). Deletions cut 0 bases from V and 2 bases from J, with 8 bases between. For the CDR3, the DNA is TGTGCCTGGAGTGTATCGGGCACTGGAAACACCATATATTTT. It specifies CAWSVSGTGNTIYF.

The chain joins TRBV28 to TRBJ1-1, with 9 positions matching TRBD1. After removal of 6 bases from V and 1 base from J, the junction contained 9 bases not matched to a gene. There are 16 residues in the CDR3. Germline CDR1 is MDHEN and CDR2 is SYDVKM. The CDR3 reads CASRSTGGSWNTEAFF. CDR3 nucleotide sequence: TGTGCCAGCAGATCAACAGGGGGCTCGTGGAACACTGAAGCTTTCTTT.

The chain has TRBV5-4 and TRBJ2-3, with D possibly being TRBD2 (7 bases). The CDR3 spans 15 residues. CDR1 SGHNT and CDR2 YYREEE come from the germline V gene (reference sequence). The V end was cut by 4 bases, the J end by 5 bases, with 17 bases between. For the CDR3, the DNA is TGTGCCAGCAGCCGGGGCGGGAGACAGGAAGATACGCAGTATTTT. Its translation is CASSRGGRQEDTQYF. The full variable domain, completed using reference TRBV5-4 and TRBJ2-3, is ETGVTQSPTHLIKTRGQQVTLRCSSQSGHNTVSWYQQALGQGPQFIFQYYREEENGRGNFPPRFSGLQFPNYSSELNVNALELDDSALYLCASSRGGRQEDTQYFGPGTRLTVL.

CDR3 DNA sequence: TGCGCCAGCAGCTTGGGCAGGGGGGATCAGCAGTACTTC. This encodes CASSLGRGDQQYF. This chain links TRBV5-1 with TRBJ2-7, with D possibly being TRBD1 (7 bases). V shed 0 bases and J shed 8 bases, with 12 bases lying between them. The germline CDR1 and CDR2 sequences are SGHRS and YFSETQ. The CDR3 length is 13 residues. The full variable domain, with the rest looked up from reference TRBV5-1 and TRBJ2-7, is KAGVTQTPRYLIKTRGQQVTLSCSPISGHRSVSWYQQTPGQGLQFLFEYFSETQRNKGNFPGRFSGRQFSNSRSEMNVSTLELGDSALYLCASSLGRGDQQYFGPGTRLTVT.

V usage is TRBV21-1 and J usage is TRBJ2-7. TRBV21-1 is assigned pseudogene status. The CDR3 has 16 residues. The CDR3 loop is CASISTKPGPGYEQYF. The DNA of the CDR3 is TGTGCCAGCATTTCGACCAAACCGGGACCCGGCTACGAGCAGTACTTC.

This rearrangement joins TRBV18 to TRBJ2-4, with D perhaps TRBD1 (5 bases). In germline, CDR1 is KGHSH, CDR2 LQKENI. Trimming removed 9 bases at V and 8 bases at J, with 17 bases between. The CDR3 consists of 13 residues. The chain's CDR3 is CASQGTAEDIQYF. DNA for the CDR3: TGTGCCAGTCAGGGAACGGCCGAGGACATTCAGTACTTC. The whole variable domain, remainder taken from reference TRBV18 and TRBJ2-4, is NAGVMQNPRHLVRRRGQEARLRCSPMKGHSHVYWYRQLPEEGLKFMVYLQKENIIDESGMPKERFSAEFPKEGPSILRIQQVVRGDSAAYFCASQGTAEDIQYFGAGTRLSVL.

This chain uses TRBV19 with TRBJ2-2; D uncertain. With 6 bases removed from V and 15 bases from J, the gap between germline ends came to 17 bases. This CDR3 comprises 12 residues. Per germline, CDR1 LNHDA and CDR2 SQIVND (reference sequence). CDR3 sequence: CASSGGGLKVFF. As DNA, the CDR3 is TGTGCCAGTAGCGGCGGTGGGTTGAAGGTGTTTTTT. Together with reference TRBV19 and TRBJ2-2, the CDR3 gives the full variable domain: DGGITQSPKYLFRKEGQNVTLSCEQNLNHDAMYWYRQDPGQGLRLIYYSQIVNDFQKGDIAEGYSVSREKKESFPLTVTSAQKNPTAFYLCASSGGGLKVFFGEGSRLTVL.

V usage is TRBV2 and J usage is TRBJ2-5; 7 bases align to TRBD2. Germline V CDR1 and CDR2: SNHLY, FYNNEI. The junction had 5 bases not matched to a gene; V was cut back by 4 bases and J by 6 bases. The CDR3 is 13 amino acids. DNA of the CDR3: TGTGCCAGCAGTGTACTAGCGACGAAGACCCAGTACTTC. Translated, it gives CASSVLATKTQYF.

This rearrangement joins TRBV28 to TRBJ2-3; the D gene is possibly TRBD2 (6 bases). Trimming took 2 bases from V and 1 from J, leaving 16 bases between them. This CDR3 has 17 amino acids. Per the germline V gene, CDR1 is MDHEN and CDR2 is SYDVKM. CDR3 DNA: TGTGCCAGCAGTTTACCCCCCCGGGGGTCAGGCACAGATACGCAGTATTTT. Amino acids: CASSLPPRGSGTDTQYF.

This clone has only one observation. The chain uses TRBV4-3 and TRBJ1-6; D not resolved. The CDR3 has 15 residues. CDR1 LGHNA and CDR2 YSLEER come from the germline V gene. The V gene lost 0 bases and the J gene lost 7 bases, with 10 bases spanning the gap. CDR3 loop: CASSQERISNSPLHF. CDR3 coding DNA: TGCGCCAGCAGCCAAGAGAGGATTTCCAATTCACCCCTCCACTTT.

This clone was detected ten times or more. In DNA, the CDR3 is TGTGCCAGCAGCTTTATGACGGTGAGAATTAATGAAAAACTGTTTTTT. Protein product: CASSFMTVRINEKLFF. The rearrangement joins TRBV12-1 to TRBJ1-4. TRBV12-1 is labeled a pseudogene. The CDR3 loop spans 16 amino acids.

The chain has TRBV18 and TRBJ2-7; D ambiguous. The CDR3 sequence is 13 residues long. Trimming removed 4 bases at V and 1 base at J, with 8 bases between. CDR1 and CDR2 (germline): KGHSH, LQKENI. The CDR3 sequence is CASSQGLSYEQYF. CDR3 nucleotide sequence: TGTGCCAGCTCACAGGGCCTATCCTACGAGCAGTACTTC.

This clone was seen more than once but under ten times. V is TRBV3-1 (or the pseudogene TRBV3-2) and J is TRBJ1-5; D is perhaps TRBD1 (6 bases). CDR1 and CDR2 (germline): LGHDT, YNNKEL (reference sequence). Trimming cost V 4 bases and J 2 bases, with 6 bases left between them. This CDR3 is built from 13 residues. The CDR3 coding sequence is TGTGCCAGCAGCCGACAGGGCAATCAGCCCCAGCATTTT. It is translated as CASSRQGNQPQHF.

The V and J genes are TRBV29-1 and TRBJ2-5; tentatively, D is TRBD1 or TRBD2 (5 bases each). The CDR3 consists of 13 residues. The V and J ends lost 0 bases and 5 bases respectively, with 10 bases between them. CDR1 and CDR2 (germline): SQVTM, ANQGSEA. This CDR3 reads CSVEDVGVETQYF. The DNA for the CDR3 is TGCAGCGTTGAAGATGTGGGGGTTGAGACCCAGTACTTC.

The chain carries TRBV24-1 and TRBJ2-2, with TRBD2 matching over 7 bases. CDR1 and CDR2 from the germline V gene are KGHDR and SFDVKD. J gave up 4 bases and V 0 bases, and 4 bases lay outside the gene matches. This CDR3 is built from 16 residues. CDR3 DNA: TGTGCCACCAGTGATTTGCGGCGGGGGACCACCGGGGAGCTGTTTTTT. This sequence encodes CATSDLRRGTTGELFF.

The CDR3 spells CASSPDTQGQPQHF. The CDR3 DNA sequence: TGTGCCAGCAGCCCGGACACCCAAGGTCAGCCCCAGCATTTT. The chain links TRBV28 to TRBJ1-5, with D maybe TRBD1 (5 bases). The CDR3 totals 14 residues. The germline V and J ends were trimmed by 6 bases and 6 bases, with 15 bases remaining between them. Germline CDR1 MDHEN, CDR2 SYDVKM. Combining the CDR3 with reference TRBV28 and TRBJ1-5 gives the whole variable domain DVKVTQSSRYLVKRTGEKVFLECVQDMDHENMFWYRQDPGLGLRLIYFSYDVKMKEKGDIPEGYSVSREKKERFSLILESASTNQTSMYLCASSPDTQGQPQHFGDGTRLSIL.

The J gene is TRBJ2-7, the V gene TRBV29-1, with D unclear. This CDR3 is 11 amino acids long. Germline V gene lookup returns CDR1 SQVTM and CDR2 ANQGSEA. Between the trimmed V and J ends, which lost 6 bases and 5 bases, there was a span of 11 bases. CDR3 sequence reads: CSVETSDEQYF. The CDR3 DNA follows: TGCAGCGTGGAGACATCAGACGAGCAGTACTTC.

This chain uses TRBV12-2 with TRBJ2-7; the table's D call, TRBD1, was not checked against the DNA. TRBV12-2 has pseudogene status. The CDR3 spans 15 residues. The CDR3 loop is CASRFFATSSYEQYF. The DNA for the CDR3 is TGTGCAAGTCGCTTCTTTGCGACAAGCTCCTACGAGCAGTACTTC.

This clone was seen a few times. CDR3 DNA: TGTGCCAGTAGGGTGTCCGGGACTACCGCATCGGATACGCAGTATTTT. As protein: CASRVSGTTASDTQYF. V and J are TRBV19 and TRBJ2-3; the match to TRBD2 covers 7 bases. J lost 6 bases, V lost 6 bases, and 15 bases had no gene match. This CDR3 is built from 16 residues. CDR1 and CDR2 from the germline V gene are LNHDA and SQIVND (reference sequence).

This rearrangement joins TRBV6-2 or TRBV6-3 to TRBJ1-2, with 8 bases matching TRBD1. The germline V gene has CDR1 MNHEY and CDR2 SVGEGT. The trim removed 6 bases at V and 8 bases at J, leaving 11 bases unmatched. This CDR3 spans 14 amino acids. The CDR3 here is CASSSGTGAGGYTF. CDR3 coding DNA: TGTGCCAGCAGCTCCGGGACAGGCGCAGGGGGCTACACCTTC.

The V gene is TRBV30, the J gene TRBJ1-2, with a weak D call TRBD1 (6 bases). The CDR3 length is 12 residues. Per the germline V gene, CDR1 is GTSNPN and CDR2 is SVGIG (reference sequence). Deletions cut 1 base from V and 6 bases from J, with 9 bases between. For the CDR3, the DNA is TGTGCCTGGAGTGCCACAGGGCATGGCTACACCTTC. It codes for CAWSATGHGYTF. Based on the CDR3 plus reference TRBV30 and TRBJ1-2, the full variable domain is SQTIHQWPATLVQPVGSPLSLECTVEGTSNPNLYWYRQAAGRGLQLLFYSVGIGQISSEVPQNLSASRPQDRQFILSSKKLLLSDSGFYLCAWSATGHGYTFGSGTRLTVV.

The chain combines TRBV18 with TRBJ1-5, with 7 bases identical to TRBD1. The germline gives CDR1 KGHSH, CDR2 LQKENI. The J segment lost 0 bases and the V segment lost 3 bases, leaving 8 bases of the junction unmatched. The CDR3 contains 17 residues. The chain's CDR3 is CASSPLARTGSNQPQHF. The CDR3 DNA sequence: TGTGCCAGCTCACCTCTAGCCCGGACAGGTAGCAATCAGCCCCAGCATTTT.

In its sample, this clone was seen once. This chain connects TRBV2 to TRBJ1-1, with TRBD1 matching over 12 bases. Trimming removed 7 bases from V and 5 bases from J; junction bases left unmatched: 5. Germline V gene sequence: CDR1 SNHLY, CDR2 FYNNEI. The CDR3 extends over 14 amino acids. DNA of the CDR3: TGTGCCAGCACCGGGGACAGGGGGCGTACTGAAGCTTTCTTT. It encodes CASTGDRGRTEAFF.

The chain is built from TRBV3-1 (or the pseudogene TRBV3-2) and TRBJ1-2; D uncertain. With 1 base removed from V and 2 bases from J, the gap between germline ends came to 11 bases. The V gene's germline CDR1 is LGHDT and CDR2 YNNKEL (reference sequence). The CDR3 loop spans 15 amino acids. The CDR3 nucleotides are TGTGCCAGCAGCCAAGGTCTGAGCAGGAACTATGGCTACACCTTC. Protein product: CASSQGLSRNYGYTF.